These T cell receptor beta chains were read from a single sample in a study of CD8 T cells in Susac syndrome. TCRdb passed the immunoSEQ multiplex PCR reads through MiXCR, listing each CDR3 protein once. The repertoire consists of 150,000 to 200,000 distinct CDR3 sequences, with around 96% occurring once and the leading ten covering 0.14%. What was sequenced was CD4+ T cells from PBMCs. These receptors came from a human donor in good health. Each CDR3 is given with its conserved first and last residue. The order of the fields is D gene, V gene, J gene, clone size, CDR3 protein, CDR3 DNA. A D gene is named only where the DNA matches it firmly. A row's size may be missing; if present it is once, few, many or a size class.

NA	TRBV20-1	TRBJ2-7	once	CSARSRTSGEQYF	TGCAGTGCCCGTTCCCGGACGTCTGGCGAGCAGTACTTC
NA	TRBV4-1	TRBJ1-5	NA	CASSQDYRADQPQHF	TGCGCCAGCAGCCAAGATTACAGGGCTGATCAGCCCCAGCATTTT
NA	TRBV7-8	TRBJ2-3	NA	CASSQITYYTQYF	TGTGCCAGCAGCCAGATCACCTATTATACGCAGTATTTT
NA	TRBV20-1	TRBJ2-3	NA	CSARSVGGYSDTQYF	TGCAGTGCTAGATCCGTGGGGGGATACTCAGATACGCAGTATTTT
TRBD1	TRBV18	TRBJ2-5	NA	CASSPRGQGAGETQYF	TGTGCCAGCTCACCACGCGGGCAGGGGGCAGGAGAGACCCAGTACTTC
NA	TRBV7-9	TRBJ2-5	NA	CASSLAGGRQETQYF	TGTGCCAGCAGCTTAGCGGGGGGCCGCCAAGAGACCCAGTACTTC
NA	TRBV4-3	TRBJ1-2	NA	CASSQDRGGNGYTF	TGCGCCAGCAGCCAAGATCGGGGGGGTAACGGCTACACCTTC
TRBD1	TRBV30	TRBJ1-5	NA	CAWNTDRGDLPQHF	TGTGCCTGGAATACGGACAGGGGGGATTTGCCCCAGCATTTT
TRBD2	TRBV7-2	TRBJ2-1	NA	CASSPGTSGGPLF	TGTGCCAGCAGCCCTGGGACTAGCGGGGGGCCCCTCTTC
TRBD1	TRBV20-1	TRBJ2-5	once	CSARPGTGGETQYF	TGCAGTGCTAGACCCGGGACAGGGGGTGAGACCCAGTACTTC
NA	TRBV11-1	TRBJ2-5	NA	CASSTSQQTQYF	TGTGCCAGCAGCACTAGCCAACAGACCCAGTACTTC
NA	TRBV7-9	TRBJ1-2	NA	CASSLGSGRMLYGYTF	TGTGCCAGCAGCTTAGGGTCGGGACGGATGTTATATGGCTACACCTTC
NA	TRBV29-1	TRBJ1-5	NA	CSVAEGTGRIQHF	TGCAGCGTTGCGGAAGGTACAGGGCGGATCCAGCATTTT
NA	TRBV7-9	TRBJ2-1	NA	CASGDRISYNEQFF	TGTGCCAGCGGCGACAGGATCTCCTACAATGAGCAGTTCTTC
TRBD1	TRBV30	TRBJ2-7	NA	CAWSLRGPGEQYF	TGTGCCTGGAGTCTCAGGGGGCCTGGGGAGCAGTACTTC
TRBD2	TRBV3-1	TRBJ2-1	NA	CASSQDLRLAGEQFF	TGTGCCAGCAGCCAAGATCTGAGGCTAGCGGGGGAGCAGTTCTTC
NA	TRBV6-2/TRBV6-3	TRBJ1-2	once	CASTAGDGYGYTF	TGTGCCAGCACCGCCGGAGATGGGTATGGCTACACCTTC